Sequencing of this T cell receptor beta chain was carried out in a study of cytomegalovirus exposure and HLA in healthy donors. Study outcomes and limitations: Later genetic work tied a missense DCLRE1C variant to beta-chain V and J trimming.

Primers included in the PCR were 60 Vbeta and 13 Jbeta primers. Sequencing used immunoSEQ multiplex PCR; TCRdb keeps in-frame clones, though not all of them. The table includes about 140,000 clones, 70% to 80% detected once. On this clone: Its antigen is not known.

CDR3 size: 14 residues. Germline V gene data show CDR1 as MNHEY and CDR2 as SMNVEV (reference sequence). Trimming took 3 bases from V and 1 from J, leaving 7 bases between them. The clonotype was recovered from a man younger than 35 in good health and CMV-seronegative. The rearrangement joins TRBV27 to TRBJ2-1; D gene unclear. Material: PBMCs. CDR3 bases: TGTGCCAGCAGTTTTGCCAGTTCCTACAATGAGCAGTTCTTC. This translates into CASSFASSYNEQFF.